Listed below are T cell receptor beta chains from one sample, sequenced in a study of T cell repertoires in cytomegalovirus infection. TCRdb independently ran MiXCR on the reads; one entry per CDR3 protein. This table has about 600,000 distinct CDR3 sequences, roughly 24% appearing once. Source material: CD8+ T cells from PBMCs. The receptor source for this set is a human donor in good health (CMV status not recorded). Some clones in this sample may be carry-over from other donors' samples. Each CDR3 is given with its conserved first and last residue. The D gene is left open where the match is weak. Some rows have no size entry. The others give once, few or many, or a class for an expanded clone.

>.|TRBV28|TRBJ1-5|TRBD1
TGTGCCAGTCCCGGGACAGGCTCATTTAATCAGCCCCAGCATTTT
CASPGTGSFNQPQHF
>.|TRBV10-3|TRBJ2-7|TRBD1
TGTGCCATCTTGACAGGGACCTACGAGCAGTACTTC
CAILTGTYEQYF
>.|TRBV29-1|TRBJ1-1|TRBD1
TGCAGCGTTGACCCTGTATTACGGGGACAGGGCTTACCATACTTGAACACTGAAGCTTTCTTT
CSVDPVLRGQGLPYLNTEAFF
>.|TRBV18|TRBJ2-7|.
TGTGCCAGCTCACCAGGGCAGGACCTACCCATCGAGCAGTACTTC
CASSPGQDLPIEQYF
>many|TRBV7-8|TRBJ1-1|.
TGTGCCAGCTTAGGGGTGAACACTGAAGCTTTCTTT
CASLGVNTEAFF
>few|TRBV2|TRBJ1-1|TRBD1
TGTGCCAGCAGTGGGGGGGACAGAACTGAAGCTTTCTTT
CASSGGDRTEAFF
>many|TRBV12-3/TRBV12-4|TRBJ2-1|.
TGTGCCAGCGGCATACGTAACTACTCCTACAATGAGCAGTTCTTC
CASGIRNYSYNEQFF
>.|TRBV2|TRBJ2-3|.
TGTGCCAGCATAATCGCGCAGTATTTT
CASIIAQYF
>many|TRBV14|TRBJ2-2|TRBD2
TGTGCCAGCAGCCAATCGGGACTAGCGGGGGTCTACACCGGGGAGCTGTTTTTT
CASSQSGLAGVYTGELFF
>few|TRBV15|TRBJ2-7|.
TGTGCCACCAGCAGAGTCCGGGGAGGCAACGAGCAGTACTTC
CATSRVRGGNEQYF